Only a few counts were recorded for the clone carrying this TCR beta chain. The antigen is not known. The sample originates from a study of T cell repertoires in cytomegalovirus infection. Study-wide points: The cumulative frequency of public TCR beta families identified carriers of CMV plus the relevant HLA.

One entry per CDR3 protein results from TCRdb running MiXCR on the reads. Among about 900,000 distinct CDR3 sequences, approximately 31% were seen once, and the ten largest hold under 15%. V was clipped by 4 bases and J by 6 bases; unmatched bases: 3. This CDR3 region has 14 residues. Germline-derived CDR1 and CDR2 are MNHEY and SVGAGI. V usage is TRBV6-5 and J usage is TRBJ1-4, with 9 bases lining up with TRBD1. The sequenced sample was cultured CD8+ T cells from PBMCs, obtained from culture after CMV antigen stimulation. This clonotype originated in a human donor in good health (CMV status not recorded). Some clones in this sample may be carry-over from other donors' samples. CDR3 coding DNA: TGTGCCAGCAGTTGGACAGGGGTTGATGAAAAACTGTTTTTT. It translates to CASSWTGVDEKLFF.